Below are 5 T cell receptor beta chains sequenced from a single sample in a study of cytomegalovirus exposure and HLA in healthy donors. PCR used 60 Vbeta primers and 13 Jbeta primers. TCRdb's table, derived via immunoSEQ multiplex PCR, lists solely in-frame clones and lacks some. The repertoire holds about 140,000 clones, with roughly four fifths as singletons. Sequenced input: PBMCs. The receptors shown here come from a woman between 45 and 60 years old in good health and CMV-seronegative.

The gene calls are TRBV28 and TRBJ2-7; no clear D gene. Trimming pared 5 bases from V and 4 bases from J, leaving 18 bases between. Germline assignment: CDR1 MDHEN and CDR2 SYDVKM. This CDR3 has 15 residues. The CDR3 region has the DNA TGTGCCAGCAGTCCCCTAACATTTTCTAGGTACGAGCAGTACTTC. It codes for CASSPLTFSRYEQYF.

The V call is TRBV7-2, the J call TRBJ1-2; 7 nucleotides match TRBD1. Germline V gives CDR1 SGHTA, CDR2 FQGNSA. CDR3 length: 14 amino acids. With 5 bases clipped from V and 2 bases from J, the junction kept 5 bases outside the gene matches. The CDR3 bases are TGTGCCAGCAGCCACCGGGACAGCAACTATGGCTACACCTTC. Translating gives CASSHRDSNYGYTF.

The V gene is TRBV11-2, the J gene TRBJ1-1, with 9 bases identical to TRBD1. CDR1 is SGHAT and CDR2 is FQNNGV in the germline V gene. Trimming removed 6 bases from V and 7 bases from J; junction bases left unmatched: 3. The CDR3 spans 12 residues. The chain's CDR3 is CASRWGQGEAFF. The CDR3 coding sequence is TGTGCCAGCAGGTGGGGACAGGGTGAAGCTTTCTTT.

The chain is built from TRBV7-8 and TRBJ1-1; 9 bases fit TRBD1. V trimming: 3 bases; J trimming: 7 bases; junction bases outside the gene matches: 12. Germline loops: CDR1 SGHVS, CDR2 FQNEAQ. This CDR3 region has 16 residues. The CDR3 sequence: CASSLGDRVIWGEAFF. The CDR3, as DNA: TGTGCCAGCAGCTTGGGGGACAGGGTTATATGGGGTGAAGCTTTCTTT.

The chain links TRBV6-7 to TRBJ2-1; weak D call: TRBD2 (5 bases). TRBV6-7 is known as an ORF, though its function is uncertain. V was clipped by 7 bases and J by 6 bases, with 13 bases between them. This CDR3 has 13 amino acids. The DNA for the CDR3 is TGTGCCAGCATCAGGACTCTATCCAATGAGCAGTTCTTC. Its translation: CASIRTLSNEQFF.